This passage covers 4 T cell receptor beta chains from one sample sequenced in a study of identical twins. MiXCR, run by TCRdb on the 5' RACE reads, gives a single entry per CDR3 protein. The sample holds under 900,000 distinct CDR3 sequences, about 20% seen once. The data were also submitted as part of a second study, on T cells expressing NK-cell markers.

Source material: PBMCs. These receptors all come from a woman aged 18-30 years in good health.

This chain joins TRBV20-1 and TRBJ2-7; 7 bases fit TRBD2. Trimming took 3 bases from V and 7 from J; bases not matched to a gene: 12. Per germline, CDR1 DFQATT and CDR2 SNEGSKA (reference sequence). This CDR3 spans 14 amino acids. Here the CDR3 reads CSARAGDVFREQYF. The CDR3 DNA sequence: TGCAGTGCTAGGGCGGGGGACGTCTTCCGAGAGCAGTACTTC.

J is TRBJ1-2 and V is TRBV20-1; D perhaps matches TRBD1 (5 bases). Germline CDR1 reads DFQATT; CDR2 reads SNEGSKA (reference sequence). V shed 0 bases and J shed 0 bases, with 17 bases lying between them. This CDR3 comprises 17 residues. The CDR3 DNA reads as TGCAGTGCTAGAGATCTGGGGGGGGAATTACCTAACTATGGCTACACCTTC. Its translation is CSARDLGGELPNYGYTF.

The chain carries TRBV7-9 and TRBJ2-7; maybe TRBD1 (5 bases). The V end was cut by 1 base, the J end by 2 bases, with 12 bases between. CDR1 is SEHNR and CDR2 is FQNEAQ in the germline V gene (reference sequence). The CDR3 is 15 amino acids. CDR3 in DNA: TGTGCCAGCAGCTTAGACAGGCTACCCCCCTACGAGCAGTACTTC. Protein: CASSLDRLPPYEQYF.

The chain links TRBV3-1 to TRBJ2-7; the D is unclear. This CDR3 is 13 amino acids long. V dropped 4 bases and J dropped 5 bases, with 12 bases sitting between them. From germline, CDR1 is LGHDT and CDR2 YNNKEL (reference sequence). DNA for the CDR3: TGTGCCAGCAGCCTCCAAGACGGGCACGAGCAGTACTTC. Encoded protein: CASSLQDGHEQYF.